What follows are 21 T cell receptor beta chains derived from one specimen sequenced in a study of T-cell reconstitution after alpha-beta-depleted transplantation in children. Unique molecular identifiers were used to barcode this TCRbeta library. TCRdb passed the PCR reads through MiXCR, listing each CDR3 protein once. The sample lists 81,000 or so distinct CDR3 sequences; roughly 16% were seen once. Sequencing was performed on PBMCs, mostly from graft donor cells, taken 180 days after TCRalphabeta/CD19-depleted stem cell transplant. The receptor set was obtained from a male patient aged 2-15 years who had a stem cell transplant for acute lymphoblastic leukemia, so the T cells may come from the graft donor.

The chain employs TRBV5-1 and TRBJ1-2; no clear D. V was pared by 1 base and J by 3 bases, with 4 bases between. Germline V gives CDR1 SGHRS, CDR2 YFSETQ. The CDR3 extends over 12 amino acids. CDR3 region: CASSLTDYGYTF. The CDR3 DNA follows: TGCGCCAGCAGCTTGACAGACTATGGCTACACCTTC.

A few counts support this clonotype. The chain couples TRBV7-8 to TRBJ2-1, with D unclear. The ends were cut back, 2 bases at V and 12 bases at J, with 26 bases in the middle. The CDR3 sequence is 17 residues long. Germline V gene sequence: CDR1 SGHVS, CDR2 FQNEAQ. The CDR3 DNA is TGTGCCAGCAGCTTATTTGTACCAAAGCATGATATGATTGTGCAGTTCTTC. The encoded protein is CASSLFVPKHDMIVQFF.

This clonotype was picked up a small number of times. This rearrangement joins TRBV5-1 to TRBJ2-7; tentative D call: TRBD1 (5 bases). Germline V gives CDR1 SGHRS, CDR2 YFSETQ. This CDR3 is 12 amino acids long. V shed 3 bases and J shed 4 bases, with 8 bases lying between them. This CDR3 is CASSSDSYEQYF. Written as DNA, the CDR3 is TGCGCCAGCAGCTCAGACAGTTACGAGCAGTACTTC.

This clonotype has a handful of counts. The chain is built from TRBV11-1 and TRBJ2-1, with a possible D match to TRBD2 (7 bases). Germline CDR1 reads SGHAT; CDR2 reads FQDESV (reference sequence). V was pared by 4 bases and J by 7 bases, with 26 bases between. The CDR3 loop spans 18 amino acids. The CDR3 reads CASSSTHHGQRGVNEQFF. The CDR3 DNA follows: TGTGCCAGCAGCTCCACCCACCACGGACAGCGGGGTGTGAATGAGCAGTTCTTC.

J is TRBJ1-2 and V is TRBV15, with D uncertain. Trimming took off 0 bases at V and 4 bases at J, with 3 bases between the two ends. The CDR3 contains 12 residues. The V gene's germline CDR1 is LNHNV and CDR2 YYDKDF (reference sequence). Here the CDR3 DNA reads TGTGCCACCAGCAGAGACGCCTATGGCTACACCTTC. Protein sequence: CATSRDAYGYTF.

The chain combines TRBV20-1 with TRBJ1-1; D gene uncertain. V lost 5 bases and J 0 bases, leaving 10 bases between the germline ends. The CDR3 extends over 13 amino acids. Germline assignment: CDR1 DFQATT and CDR2 SNEGSKA (reference sequence). The CDR3 protein is CSAATFMNTEAFF. The DNA for the CDR3 is TGCAGTGCTGCGACATTCATGAACACTGAAGCTTTCTTT.

On this clonotype: This may be a read error: a much more frequent sequence differs by one nucleotide. The chain is built from TRBV20-1 and TRBJ2-5; TRBD2 aligns across 8 bases. V trimming: 5 bases; J trimming: 7 bases; junction bases outside the gene matches: 9. The CDR3 extends over 13 amino acids. Germline V gene data show CDR1 as DFQATT and CDR2 as SNEGSKA (reference sequence). As DNA, the CDR3 is TGCAGTGCTTTGTTAACGGGAGGGGCGACCCAGTACTTC. It specifies CSALLTGGATQYF.

This chain connects TRBV20-1 to TRBJ2-7; D is perhaps TRBD1 (6 bases). Trimming stripped 0 bases from V and 4 bases from J, with 16 bases between. CDR1 DFQATT and CDR2 SNEGSKA come from the germline V gene (reference sequence). The CDR3 runs 15 residues. CDR3 sequence (DNA): TGCAGTGCTAGAGATCAGGGGAACAGAATTTACGAGCAGTACTTC. Its protein product is CSARDQGNRIYEQYF.

V usage is TRBV20-1 and J usage is TRBJ1-2; D is undetermined. This CDR3 has 13 residues. Between the trimmed V and J ends, which lost 5 bases and 5 bases, there was a span of 15 bases. Per germline, CDR1 DFQATT and CDR2 SNEGSKA (reference sequence). This CDR3 reads CSAHSFWGYGYTF. The CDR3 DNA reads as TGCAGTGCTCACTCCTTTTGGGGTTATGGCTACACCTTC.

Only a few counts were recorded for this clonotype. The chain combines TRBV5-1 with TRBJ2-1; no reliable D call. Trimming stripped 4 bases from V and 0 bases from J, with 14 bases between. The germline V gene has CDR1 SGHRS and CDR2 YFSETQ. CDR3 length: 16 residues. CDR3 nucleotide sequence: TGCGCCAGCAGCCCCGCCCTCAAGAGCTCCTACAATGAGCAGTTCTTC. Translation: CASSPALKSSYNEQFF. The variable domain in full, completed from reference TRBV5-1 and TRBJ2-1, reads KAGVTQTPRYLIKTRGQQVTLSCSPISGHRSVSWYQQTPGQGLQFLFEYFSETQRNKGNFPGRFSGRQFSNSRSEMNVSTLELGDSALYLCASSPALKSSYNEQFFGPGTRLTVL.

In this sample, this clonotype turned up a few times. The CDR3 here is CASSLQGIGSRYEQYF. The CDR3 bases are TGTGCCAGCAGTTTACAGGGAATTGGGTCTCGCTACGAGCAGTACTTC. The V and J genes are TRBV12-3 or TRBV12-4 and TRBJ2-7; possible D gene TRBD1, 5 bases. Trimming left V 2 bases short and J 3 bases short, with 17 bases between. This CDR3 has 16 amino acids.

The chain couples TRBV4-2 to TRBJ2-7; D perhaps matches TRBD2 (5 bases). Germline CDR1 is LGHNA and CDR2 is YNFKEQ. This CDR3 spans 14 amino acids. Trimming took off 1 base at V and 7 bases at J, with 14 bases between the two ends. CDR3 DNA sequence: TGTGCCAGCAGCCAAGCCCACGGCGCGGGTGAGCAGTACTTC. Encoded protein: CASSQAHGAGEQYF.

This clonotype was observed a handful of times. The V gene is TRBV7-2, the J gene TRBJ2-3; 7 nucleotides align to TRBD2. CDR3 length: 14 amino acids. CDR1 is SGHTA, CDR2 FQGNSA, per germline. After removal of 1 base from V and 4 bases from J, the junction contained 2 bases not matched to a gene. In DNA, the CDR3 is TGTGCCAGCAGCTTAGGGGGGAGGGCAGATACGCAGTATTTT. Translation: CASSLGGRADTQYF.

This clonotype has a count of ten or more. The chain employs TRBV5-1 and TRBJ1-2; D gene ambiguous. CDR1 is SGHRS, CDR2 YFSETQ, per germline. The CDR3 length is 14 residues. Trimming stripped 0 bases from V and 4 bases from J, with 10 bases between. DNA of the CDR3: TGCGCCAGCAGCTTGGAGAGTCATACCTATGGCTACACCTTC. Translated: CASSLESHTYGYTF.

The chain carries TRBV5-1 and TRBJ2-7, with D uncertain. The CDR3 is made up of 13 amino acids. Per germline, CDR1 SGHRS and CDR2 YFSETQ. V was cut by 4 bases and J by 4 bases, with 12 bases left in between. The CDR3 sequence: CASSPSDVYEQYF. Here the CDR3 DNA reads TGCGCCAGCAGCCCCTCGGACGTTTACGAGCAGTACTTC.

This clonotype was observed a handful of times. This sequence joins TRBV20-1 and TRBJ2-7, with a weak D call TRBD2 (6 bases). Germline-derived CDR1 and CDR2 are DFQATT and SNEGSKA (reference sequence). The CDR3 extends over 12 amino acids. V was trimmed by 5 bases and J by 7 bases, leaving 15 bases between them. The chain's CDR3 is CSASREMREQYF. In DNA, the CDR3 is TGCAGTGCTTCCCGGGAGATGCGGGAGCAGTACTTC.

The J gene is TRBJ1-2, the V gene TRBV5-1; D is uncertain. The CDR3 is 13 amino acids. V was cut by 0 bases and J by 9 bases, with 12 bases left in between. Germline CDR1 reads SGHRS; CDR2 reads YFSETQ. The CDR3 region is CASSLGVSRRYTF. The CDR3 DNA is TGCGCCAGCAGCTTGGGGGTATCGAGGCGCTACACCTTC.

The chain combines TRBV5-1 with TRBJ2-1; TRBD2 matches at 14 bases. Looked up from germline, CDR1 is SGHRS and CDR2 is YFSETQ. The junction had 5 bases not matched to a gene; V was cut back by 0 bases and J by 6 bases. The CDR3 is 17 amino acids. The DNA of the CDR3 is TGCGCCAGCAGCTTGGTACCGGGACTAGCGGGGGCCAATGAGCAGTTCTTC. As protein: CASSLVPGLAGANEQFF.

This rearrangement joins TRBV5-8 to TRBJ2-2, with D unclear. CDR1 and CDR2 (germline): SGHTS, YDEGEE. Trimming removed 2 bases from V and 5 bases from J, with 13 bases in between. This CDR3 is 15 amino acids long. The CDR3 spells CASSFGRVGTGELFF. The CDR3 DNA follows: TGTGCCAGCAGCTTTGGAAGGGTTGGAACCGGGGAGCTGTTTTTT.

This clonotype was recorded a few times. The chain joins TRBV10-3 to TRBJ1-1, with 7 bases fitting TRBD1. The CDR3 is 19 amino acids. V dropped 0 bases and J dropped 1; count of bases not matched to a gene: 14. Per germline, CDR1 ENHRY and CDR2 SYGVKD. The CDR3 sequence is CAISESFIPSTGWNTEAFF. The CDR3 DNA sequence: TGTGCCATCAGTGAGTCATTCATTCCGTCGACAGGGTGGAACACTGAAGCTTTCTTT.

This clonotype has only a few counts. This may come from a read error, since a much larger clone is one base off. The chain has TRBV20-1 and TRBJ1-3; maybe TRBD1 (5 bases). The CDR3 totals 17 residues. CDR1 is DFQATT, CDR2 SNEGSKA, per germline (reference sequence). CDR3 sequence reads: CCARGEVHSVEGNTIYF. In DNA form, the CDR3 reads TGCTGTGCTAGAGGGGAAGTTCATTCCGTCGAGGGAAACACCATATATTTT.